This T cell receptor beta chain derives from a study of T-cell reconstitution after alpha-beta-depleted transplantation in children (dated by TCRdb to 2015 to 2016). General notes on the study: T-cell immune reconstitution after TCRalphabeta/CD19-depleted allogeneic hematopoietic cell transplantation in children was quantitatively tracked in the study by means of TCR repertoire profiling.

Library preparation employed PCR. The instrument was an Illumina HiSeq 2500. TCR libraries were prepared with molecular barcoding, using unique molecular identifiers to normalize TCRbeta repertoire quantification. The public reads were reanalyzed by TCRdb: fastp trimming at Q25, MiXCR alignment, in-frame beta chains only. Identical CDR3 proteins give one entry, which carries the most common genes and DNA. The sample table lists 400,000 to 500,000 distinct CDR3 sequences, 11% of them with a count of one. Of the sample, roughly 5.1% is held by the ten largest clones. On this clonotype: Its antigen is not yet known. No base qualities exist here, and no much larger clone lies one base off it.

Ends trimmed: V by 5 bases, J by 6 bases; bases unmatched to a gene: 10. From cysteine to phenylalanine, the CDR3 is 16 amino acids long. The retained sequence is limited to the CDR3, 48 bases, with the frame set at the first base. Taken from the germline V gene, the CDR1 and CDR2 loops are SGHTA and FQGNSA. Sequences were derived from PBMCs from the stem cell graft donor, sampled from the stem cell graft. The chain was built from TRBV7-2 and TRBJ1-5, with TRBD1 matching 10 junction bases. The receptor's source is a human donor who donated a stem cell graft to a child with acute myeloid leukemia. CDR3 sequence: CASSIQPGQGSQPQHF. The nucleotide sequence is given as TGTGCCAGCAGCATCCAGCCGGGACAGGGGAGTCAGCCCCAGCATTTT.